The clone carrying this T cell receptor (beta chain) has just a few counts. This entry is derived from a study of T-cell memory formation after mild COVID-19. TCRdb analysed the 5' RACE reads with MiXCR anew, one entry per CDR3 protein. The sample has some 290,000 distinct CDR3 sequences; around 16% are singletons. The CDR3 spans 12 residues. Trimming removed 4 bases from V and 6 bases from J, with 7 bases in between. Germline-derived CDR1 and CDR2 are SGDLS and YYNGEE. The receptor's source is a man in his late teens or twenties who had mild COVID-19 (a few samples of this study predate the infection). Cell type and time point are not known. This chain joins TRBV9 and TRBJ2-2; D unclear. The sequenced sample consisted of PBMCs or a T cell subset sorted from them (not recorded which). CDR3: CASSSSPGELFF. The CDR3 DNA follows: TGTGCCAGCAGCTCGAGCCCCGGGGAGCTGTTTTTT.